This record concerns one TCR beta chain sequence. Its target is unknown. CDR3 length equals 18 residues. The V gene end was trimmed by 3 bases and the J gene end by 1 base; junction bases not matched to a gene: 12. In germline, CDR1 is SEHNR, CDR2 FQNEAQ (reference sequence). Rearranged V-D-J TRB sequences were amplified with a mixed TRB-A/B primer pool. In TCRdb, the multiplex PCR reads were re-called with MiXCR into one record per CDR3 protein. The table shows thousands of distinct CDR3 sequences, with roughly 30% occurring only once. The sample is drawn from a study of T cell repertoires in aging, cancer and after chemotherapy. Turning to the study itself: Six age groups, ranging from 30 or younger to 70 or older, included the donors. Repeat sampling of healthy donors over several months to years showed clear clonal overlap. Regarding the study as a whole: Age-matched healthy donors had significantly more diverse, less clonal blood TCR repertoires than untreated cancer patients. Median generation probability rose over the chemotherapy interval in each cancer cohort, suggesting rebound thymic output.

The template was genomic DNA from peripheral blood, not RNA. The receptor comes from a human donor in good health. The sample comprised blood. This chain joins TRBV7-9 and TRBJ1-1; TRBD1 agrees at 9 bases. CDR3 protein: CASSFFLGTGYENTEAFF. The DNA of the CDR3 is TGTGCCAGCAGCTTCTTCCTCGGGACAGGGTATGAGAACACTGAAGCTTTCTTT.